This T cell receptor beta chain was documented in a study of CD8+CD57+ T cells in acquired aplastic anemia. Study details: When averaged, DNA from sorted CD4+ and CD8+ cells came to about 3 ug. Broader study findings: Patients versus controls showed no significant CD8+ Simpson's diversity difference. Shared by patients and controls, fewer than 30 CD8+ CDR3s were abundant in patients.

Genomic DNA provided the template from which TCR beta VDJ and CDR3 profiles were obtained. MiXCR, run by TCRdb on the reads, gives a single entry per CDR3 protein. The data show around 180,000 distinct CDR3 sequences, with 64% seen just once and just over 45% held by the top ten. On this clonotype itself: Its antigen remains unknown. Because the CDR3 is missing its conserved closing phenylalanine or tryptophan, this is likely a read error.

There are 15 residues in the CDR3. With 3 bases clipped from V and 4 bases from J, the junction kept 5 bases outside the gene matches. Germline V gene lookup returns CDR1 LNHNV and CDR2 YYDKDF (reference sequence). Sequencing was done on a sample of sorted CD4+, CD8+, or CD8+CD57+ T cells (not recorded which) from PBMCs. This receptor was identified in a human donor with severe aplastic anemia or a healthy control (not recorded which). The V call is TRBV15, the J call TRBJ2-7; 11 bases agree with TRBD2. CDR3 nucleotides: TGTGCCACCAGCAGTCCGGGACTAGCGGAGTACGAGCAGTACCTC. It codes for CATSSPGLAEYEQYL.